This TCR beta chain stems from a study of cytomegalovirus exposure and HLA in healthy donors. Points from the study as a whole: The majority of CMV-associated TCR beta chains were reported as apparently HLA-restricted in a later analysis. There were a few CMV-associated chains whose specificity for CMV antigens was confirmed in vitro. Later genetic work tied a missense DCLRE1C variant to beta-chain V and J trimming. Later analysis found that TCR beta chains associated with HLA were more clonally expanded than other, equally common chains.

Comment on this clone: Its specificity is unknown.

Per germline, CDR1 SGHRS and CDR2 YFSETQ. V was clipped by 2 bases and J by 3 bases, with 9 bases between them. The CDR3 spans 13 residues. 13 Jbeta primers and 60 Vbeta primers were used for the PCR. Repertoires were generated with immunoSEQ multiplex PCR, while TCRdb's copy carries only in-frame clones and drops some. Altogether just over 60,000 clones are present, over 75% being singletons, with the ten largest covering approximately 1.4%. The source of this sequence is a man between 18 and 29 years old in good health and CMV-seronegative. This chain connects TRBV5-1 to TRBJ2-7; D is unresolved. Sequencing used PBMCs. The CDR3 bases are TGCGCCAGCAGCTTAAACAACTACTACGAGCAGTACTTC. Translation gives CASSLNNYYEQYF.